This T cell receptor beta chain originates from a study of shared T cell receptors in the human thymus. Data came from immunoSEQ multiplex PCR; TCRdb stores just in-frame clones and leaves some out. The sample holds 720,000 or so clones, over 75% seen once. CDR1 SEHNR and CDR2 FQNEAQ come from the germline V gene (reference sequence). The CDR3 consists of 16 residues. V gave up 2 bases and J gave up 0 bases; unmatched junction bases: 5. The sample was also linked to a second study, of human thymus T cells. According to that study: Healthy Finnish infants having corrective surgery for congenital heart defects served as donors. Thymic tissue was derived from resections collected during corrective heart surgery. Among thymic and blood repertoires, usage of V and J genes appeared biased. Among unrelated individuals, related research reported thymic repertoires that overlapped highly.

The clonotype comes from a girl under three years old with a congenital heart defect. Sequenced input: thymocytes. The chain carries TRBV7-9 and TRBJ1-1; 8 nucleotides agree with TRBD1. CDR3 residues: CASSLFQGALNTEAFF. Written as DNA, the CDR3 is TGTGCCAGCAGCTTATTTCAGGGGGCCTTGAACACTGAAGCTTTCTTT.